These T cell receptor beta chains were read from a single sample in a study of CD8+ T cells in alopecia areata. Repertoires were generated with immunoSEQ multiplex PCR, while TCRdb's copy carries only in-frame clones and drops some. The table shows 150,000 to 200,000 clones, with nearly 60% occurring only once. Sequenced material: CD4+ T cells sorted from blood, taken at week 24, from a patient treated with tofacitinib. The receptors were gathered from a human donor with alopecia areata. Each CDR3 is given with its conserved first and last residue. The D gene is left open where the match is weak. A clone size is listed for some rows: how often the clone was seen (once, few, many), or a class if it is expanded.

>once|TRBD1|13|TRBV30|TRBJ1-2
CAWSQDRNYGYTF
TGTGCCTGGAGTCAGGACAGGAACTATGGCTACACCTTC
>-|-|15|TRBV5-1|TRBJ1-1
CASSFNPGRNTEAFF
TGCGCCAGCAGCTTCAATCCAGGACGAAACACTGAAGCTTTCTTT
>-|-|13|TRBV4-2|TRBJ1-2
CASSQERGGHYTF
TGTGCCAGCAGCCAAGAACGGGGGGGCCACTACACCTTC
>few|-|14|TRBV5-4|TRBJ1-4
CASSLPGEGEKLFF
TGTGCCAGCAGCTTGCCGGGGGAGGGTGAAAAACTGTTTTTT
>-|-|15|TRBV29-1|TRBJ1-2
CSVESRVDRGYGYTF
TGCAGCGTTGAGTCCAGGGTTGATCGAGGTTATGGCTACACCTTC
>-|-|12|TRBV29-1|TRBJ2-7
CSVGHPPYEQYF
TGCAGCGTCGGACATCCCCCCTACGAGCAGTACTTC
>-|-|11|TRBV20-1|TRBJ1-2
CSARPRDGYTF
TGCAGTGCTAGACCGAGGGACGGCTACACCTTC
>-|-|12|TRBV28|TRBJ2-7
CASLQGAYEQYF
TGTGCCAGTCTCCAGGGTGCCTACGAGCAGTACTTC
>-|TRBD2|15|TRBV7-2|TRBJ2-3
CASSFSGRGPDTQYF
TGTGCCAGCAGCTTTAGCGGGAGGGGCCCAGATACGCAGTATTTT
>-|TRBD2|15|TRBV5-1|TRBJ2-7
CASSMSGGAYDEQYF
TGCGCCAGCAGCATGAGCGGGGGGGCCTATGACGAGCAGTACTTC
>-|-|14|TRBV7-9|TRBJ2-3
CASSARTSTDTQYF
TGTGCCAGCAGCGCCCGGACCAGCACAGATACGCAGTATTTT
>-|-|13|TRBV5-1|TRBJ2-1
CASSFRLANEQFF
TGCGCCAGCAGCTTCAGGCTAGCGAATGAGCAGTTCTTC
>-|TRBD2|14|TRBV6-6|TRBJ2-4
CASSPGTSGNIQYF
TGTGCCAGCAGTCCGGGGACTAGCGGAAACATTCAGTACTTC
>-|TRBD1|14|TRBV28|TRBJ2-7
CASSLTGGSYEQYF
TGTGCCAGCAGTTTAACAGGGGGCTCCTACGAGCAGTACTTC
>-|TRBD1|15|TRBV25-1|TRBJ2-5
CASSDRTGVAETQYF
TGTGCCAGCAGTGACCGGACAGGGGTGGCTGAGACCCAGTACTTC
>-|TRBD1|15|TRBV30|TRBJ1-1
CAWSVPGTGGSKAFF
TGTGCCTGGAGTGTACCCGGGACAGGGGGGTCGAAAGCTTTCTTT
>-|-|16|TRBV5-4|TRBJ1-1
CASSLEGPWKYTEAFF
TGTGCCAGCAGCTTGGAAGGGCCTTGGAAGTACACTGAAGCTTTCTTT
>-|TRBD2|15|TRBV5-1|TRBJ2-5
CASSLALAGGETQYF
TGCGCCAGCAGCTTGGCGCTAGCGGGGGGAGAGACCCAGTACTTC
>-|TRBD1|14|TRBV27|TRBJ2-4
CASSPNRGLNIQYF
TGTGCCAGCAGTCCCAACAGGGGGCTGAACATTCAGTACTTC
>-|TRBD1|17|TRBV28|TRBJ2-5
CASSFHPGQDSGETQYF
TGTGCCAGCAGTTTCCACCCTGGACAGGACAGTGGAGAGACCCAGTACTTC
>once|-|14|TRBV7-2|TRBJ2-7
CASSLDSVSYEQYF
TGTGCCAGCAGCTTAGATAGCGTCTCCTACGAGCAGTACTTC
>-|-|16|TRBV10-3|TRBJ2-3
CAISESGSVNSDTQYF
TGTGCCATCAGTGAGTCCGGGTCAGTCAATTCAGATACGCAGTATTTT
>-|-|14|TRBV9|TRBJ2-5
CASSVGGPAETQYF
TGTGCCAGCAGCGTCGGGGGGCCGGCCGAGACCCAGTACTTC
>-|-|15|TRBV6-5|TRBJ2-2
CASSQPDRNTGELFF
TGTGCCAGCAGTCAACCCGACAGGAACACCGGGGAGCTGTTTTTT
>-|-|16|TRBV28|TRBJ1-2
CASSIVTGGFNYGYTF
TGTGCCAGCAGTATCGTGACCGGGGGGTTTAACTATGGCTACACCTTC